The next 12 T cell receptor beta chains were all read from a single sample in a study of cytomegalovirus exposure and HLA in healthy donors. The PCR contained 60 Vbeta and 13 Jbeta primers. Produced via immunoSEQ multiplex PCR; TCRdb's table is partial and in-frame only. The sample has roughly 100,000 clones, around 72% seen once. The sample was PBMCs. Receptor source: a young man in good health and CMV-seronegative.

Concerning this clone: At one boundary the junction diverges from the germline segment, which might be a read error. CDR3: CASSTTRRQANF. The CDR3 region has the DNA TGTGCCAGCAGTACGACCCGGCGACAGGCAAACTTC. This sequence joins TRBV28 and TRBJ1-2, with a tentative D call TRBD1 (6 bases). Germline V CDR1 and CDR2: MDHEN, SYDVKM. This CDR3 spans 12 amino acids.

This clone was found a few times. The CDR3 loop is CASSLLPGQGPTEAFF. The CDR3 coding sequence is TGTGCCAGCAGTTTGCTCCCGGGACAGGGGCCTACTGAAGCTTTCTTT. The rearrangement uses TRBV6-5 and TRBJ1-1, with 10 bases that match TRBD1. Per germline, CDR1 MNHEY and CDR2 SVGAGI. Trimming at V came to 4 bases and at J to 5 bases, leaving 10 bases not matched to a gene. The CDR3 is 16 residues long.

The CDR3 nucleotides read TGTGCCTGGAGTGTCTCAGGACAGGGCAATCAGCCCCAGCATTTT. Its translation is CAWSVSGQGNQPQHF. The chain uses TRBV30 and TRBJ1-5, with 7 bases matching TRBD1. Germline V gene sequence: CDR1 GTSNPN, CDR2 SVGIG (reference sequence). The CDR3 loop spans 15 amino acids. After removal of 0 bases from V and 2 bases from J, the junction contained 4 bases not matched to a gene.

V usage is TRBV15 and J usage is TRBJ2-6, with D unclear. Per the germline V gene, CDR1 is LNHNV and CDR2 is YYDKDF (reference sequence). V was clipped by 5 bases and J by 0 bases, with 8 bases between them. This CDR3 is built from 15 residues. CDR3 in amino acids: CATSAASSGANVLTF. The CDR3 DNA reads TGTGCCACCAGCGCGGCGAGCTCTGGGGCCAACGTCCTGACTTTC.

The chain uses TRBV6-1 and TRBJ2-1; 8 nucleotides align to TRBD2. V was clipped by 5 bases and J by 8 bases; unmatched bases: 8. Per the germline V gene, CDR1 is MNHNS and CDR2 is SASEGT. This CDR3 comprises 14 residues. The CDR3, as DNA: TGTGCCAGCAGTCTGATACTAGCGGTCGATGAGCAGTTCTTC. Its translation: CASSLILAVDEQFF.

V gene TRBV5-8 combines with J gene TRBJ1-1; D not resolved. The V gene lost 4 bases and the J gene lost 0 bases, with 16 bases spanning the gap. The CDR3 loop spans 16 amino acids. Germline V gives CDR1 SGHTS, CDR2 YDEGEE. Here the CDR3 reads CASSEEGRSMNTEAFF. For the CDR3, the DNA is TGTGCCAGCAGCGAGGAGGGCAGATCCATGAACACTGAAGCTTTCTTT.

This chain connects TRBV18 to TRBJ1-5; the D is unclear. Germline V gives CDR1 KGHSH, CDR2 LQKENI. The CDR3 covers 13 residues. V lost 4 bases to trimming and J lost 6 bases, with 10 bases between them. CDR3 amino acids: CASSQGRSQPQHF. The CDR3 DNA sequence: TGTGCCAGCTCACAAGGAAGGAGTCAGCCCCAGCATTTT.

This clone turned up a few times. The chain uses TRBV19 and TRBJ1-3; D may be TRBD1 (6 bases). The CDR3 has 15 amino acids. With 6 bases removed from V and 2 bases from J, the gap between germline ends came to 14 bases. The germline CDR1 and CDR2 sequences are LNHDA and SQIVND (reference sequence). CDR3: CASSLFRGTGNTIYF. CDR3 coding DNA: TGTGCCAGTAGCCTCTTCAGGGGAACTGGAAACACCATATATTTT.

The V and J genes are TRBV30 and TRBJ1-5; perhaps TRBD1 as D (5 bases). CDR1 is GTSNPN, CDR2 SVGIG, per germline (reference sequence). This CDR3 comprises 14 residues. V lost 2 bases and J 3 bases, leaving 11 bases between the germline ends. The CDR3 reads CAWSSGGDNQPQHF. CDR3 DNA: TGTGCCTGGAGTAGCGGGGGGGACAATCAGCCCCAGCATTTT.

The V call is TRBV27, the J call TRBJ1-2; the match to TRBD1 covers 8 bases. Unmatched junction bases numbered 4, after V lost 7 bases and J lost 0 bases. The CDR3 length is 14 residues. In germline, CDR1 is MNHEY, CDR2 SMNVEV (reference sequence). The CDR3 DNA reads TGTGCCAGCAAAACAGGGGGAACTAACTATGGCTACACCTTC. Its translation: CASKTGGTNYGYTF.

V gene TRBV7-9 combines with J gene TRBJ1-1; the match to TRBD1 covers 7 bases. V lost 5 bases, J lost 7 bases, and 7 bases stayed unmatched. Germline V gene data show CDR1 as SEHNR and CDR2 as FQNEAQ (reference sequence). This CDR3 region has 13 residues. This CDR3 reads CASSAQGLDEAFF. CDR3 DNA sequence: TGTGCCAGCAGCGCACAGGGGCTAGATGAAGCTTTCTTT.

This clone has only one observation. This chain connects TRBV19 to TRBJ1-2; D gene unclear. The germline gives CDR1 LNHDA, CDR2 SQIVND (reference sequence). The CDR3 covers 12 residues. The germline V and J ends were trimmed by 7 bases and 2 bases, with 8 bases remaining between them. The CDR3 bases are TGTGCCAGTAAGAGGGAGAACTATGGCTACACCTTC. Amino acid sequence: CASKRENYGYTF.